A selection of T cell receptor beta chains follows, all from one sample in a study of blood T cell repertoires in COVID-19. Method: immunoSEQ multiplex PCR; TCRdb's copy keeps in-frame clones and lacks some. The sample has some 230,000 clones, 85% to 90% seen once. Sequencing was done on a sample of PBMCs or T cells enriched from blood (not recorded which). The receptors here all came from a woman in her late teens or twenties in a cohort exposed to, infected with or recovered from COVID-19 (not recorded which). Both conserved end residues are part of each CDR3. D genes are given only for firm matches.

v_gene: TRBV6-1
d_gene: .
CDR3aa: CASSESPRGAPYNEQFF

v_gene: TRBV5-8
d_gene: TRBD2
CDR3aa: CASSWTGTSGSGEQFF

v_gene: TRBV6-5
d_gene: .
CDR3aa: CAFSSYNSPLHF

v_gene: TRBV9
d_gene: .
CDR3aa: CASSVGRGVNYGYTF

v_gene: TRBV2
d_gene: .
CDR3aa: CASLANSGNTIYF

v_gene: TRBV13
d_gene: .
CDR3aa: CASSQGGGPFNGYTF

v_gene: TRBV7-2
d_gene: .
CDR3aa: CASSLVGGMAQPQHF

v_gene: TRBV19
d_gene: .
CDR3aa: CASSPRTENTEAFF

v_gene: TRBV5-1
d_gene: .
CDR3aa: CASSSGDAEKLFF

v_gene: TRBV11-2
d_gene: TRBD1
CDR3aa: CASSIGQGTQYF

v_gene: TRBV5-1
d_gene: .
CDR3aa: CASSLVAGSSTGELFF

v_gene: TRBV6-4
d_gene: .
CDR3aa: CASSEGEQGNEQFF

v_gene: TRBV24-1
d_gene: .
CDR3aa: CATSDRNEQFF

v_gene: TRBV3-1/TRBV3-2
d_gene: TRBD2
CDR3aa: CASSRTSGVATDTQYF

v_gene: TRBV11-2
d_gene: TRBD2
CDR3aa: CASSSSLAGARTQYF

v_gene: TRBV7-9
d_gene: .
CDR3aa: CASSSGGLRGNEKLFF

v_gene: TRBV19
d_gene: TRBD2
CDR3aa: CASSAASGVSYEQYF

v_gene: TRBV27
d_gene: .
CDR3aa: CASSLTSPIINIQYF

v_gene: TRBV30
d_gene: TRBD2
CDR3aa: CAWDTGTSGNADTQYF

v_gene: TRBV6-5
d_gene: .
CDR3aa: CASSYSPGVNEKLFF

v_gene: TRBV28
d_gene: TRBD1
CDR3aa: CASSTDRESNQPQHF

v_gene: TRBV2
d_gene: .
CDR3aa: CASIDRNSPYEQYF

v_gene: TRBV28
d_gene: TRBD1
CDR3aa: CASSQPTGGGTEAFF

v_gene: TRBV6-5
d_gene: TRBD1
CDR3aa: CASSAGTAEHSEAFF

v_gene: TRBV27
d_gene: TRBD2
CDR3aa: CASSLSGSSGETQYF

v_gene: TRBV27
d_gene: .
CDR3aa: CASSVNTELNSPLHF

v_gene: TRBV11-2
d_gene: .
CDR3aa: CASSPPDSATNEKLFF

v_gene: TRBV5-1
d_gene: .
CDR3aa: CASSWTDPTNEKLFF

v_gene: TRBV19
d_gene: TRBD2
CDR3aa: CATSVRPAGGDTQYF

v_gene: TRBV18
d_gene: .
CDR3aa: CASSPSGLLNTEAFF

v_gene: TRBV18
d_gene: TRBD1
CDR3aa: CASSTGTGFNYGYTF

v_gene: TRBV4-2
d_gene: TRBD2
CDR3aa: CASSQDLGTRSYEQYF

v_gene: TRBV30
d_gene: TRBD2
CDR3aa: CAWSVAVAGETQYF

v_gene: TRBV6-4
d_gene: .
CDR3aa: CASSRGNTIYF

v_gene: TRBV19
d_gene: .
CDR3aa: CASTKIAANTGELFF

v_gene: TRBV10-3
d_gene: TRBD2
CDR3aa: CAISDPSGRFYEQYF

v_gene: TRBV10-2
d_gene: TRBD2
CDR3aa: CASSRLAGGEGGELFF